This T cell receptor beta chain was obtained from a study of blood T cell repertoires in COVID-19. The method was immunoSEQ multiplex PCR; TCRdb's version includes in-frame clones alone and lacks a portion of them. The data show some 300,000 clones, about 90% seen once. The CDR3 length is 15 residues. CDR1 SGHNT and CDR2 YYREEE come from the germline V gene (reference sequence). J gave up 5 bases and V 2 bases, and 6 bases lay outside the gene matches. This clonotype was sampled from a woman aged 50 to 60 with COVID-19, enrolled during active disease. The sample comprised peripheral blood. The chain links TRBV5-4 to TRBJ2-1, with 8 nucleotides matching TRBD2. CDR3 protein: CASSFSRAGDNEQFF. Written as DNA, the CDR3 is TGTGCCAGCAGCTTTTCGCGAGCGGGAGACAATGAGCAGTTCTTC.